This TCR beta chain was profiled in a study of blood T cell repertoires in COVID-19. As for the study in general: Material from acute and convalescent COVID-19 was sourced from the United States, Italy and Spain. From T cells, B-cell-depleted T cells, or PBMCs came the material, which was cDNA or gDNA.

Trimming at V came to 4 bases and at J to 3 bases, leaving 3 bases not matched to a gene. This CDR3 is 13 amino acids long. The V gene's germline CDR1 is LGHNA and CDR2 YNFKEQ. Per the original methods: Estimation of nucleated cell counts was performed using reference gene primer amplification. Clones were sequenced by immunoSEQ multiplex PCR, and TCRdb holds only the in-frame ones, with some missing. Clone size and V and J calls were adopted from that table, with D and trimming inferred from the DNA. The top ten hold more than 7% of the sample, which has hundreds of thousands of clones, approximately 83% seen once.

The sequenced sample was peripheral blood. The sequence was obtained from a man older than 75 with acute or convalescent COVID-19. V gene TRBV4-2 combines with J gene TRBJ2-7, with TRBD1 matching 7 bases. The chain's CDR3 is CASSPWDSYEQYF. In DNA form, the CDR3 reads TGTGCCAGCAGCCCATGGGACAGCTACGAGCAGTACTTC.